The rows below give T cell receptor beta chains drawn from one sample of a study of cytomegalovirus exposure and HLA in healthy donors. Profiling relied on immunoSEQ multiplex PCR, and the TCRdb table lists in-frame clones only, not all of them. Across tens of thousands of clones, the top ten clones capture over 2% of the sample. Sample: PBMCs. Receptors were obtained from a female donor in good health and CMV-seronegative. Each CDR3 is given with its conserved first and last residue. The D gene is left open where the match is weak.

d_gene,v_gene,j_gene,CDR3aa,CDR3nt
-,TRBV6-5,TRBJ2-5,CASSYLDSHRETQYF,TGTGCCAGCAGTTACTTGGACAGCCATCGAGAGACCCAGTACTTC
TRBD2,TRBV5-5,TRBJ2-3,CASSLTSGADTQYF,TGTGCCAGCAGCTTGACTAGCGGGGCAGATACGCAGTATTTT
-,TRBV29-1,TRBJ2-7,CSVDEQGDYYEQYF,TGCAGCGTTGATGAACAGGGTGACTACTACGAGCAGTACTTC
TRBD2,TRBV18,TRBJ2-5,CASSPRRGEQETQYF,TGTGCCAGCTCACCGCGCCGGGGGGAACAAGAGACCCAGTACTTC
-,TRBV14,TRBJ2-5,CASSRRLQATQYF,TGTGCCAGCAGCCGCCGTCTTCAAGCAACCCAGTACTTC
-,TRBV30,TRBJ2-3,CAWSRGTDTQYF,TGTGCCTGGAGTCGGGGGACAGATACGCAGTATTTT
TRBD1,TRBV6-5,TRBJ2-3,CASRPGQRTDTQYF,TGTGCCAGCAGGCCGGGACAGCGAACAGATACGCAGTATTTT
TRBD1,TRBV18,TRBJ1-1,CASSRAGQGNTEAFF,TGTGCCAGCTCACGCGCGGGACAGGGGAACACTGAAGCTTTCTTT
TRBD2,TRBV5-1,TRBJ2-1,CASSLTAGVVNEQFF,TGCGCCAGCAGCTTAACAGCGGGAGTAGTCAATGAGCAGTTCTTC
-,TRBV5-4,TRBJ2-2,CASSLGSGGRTGELFF,TGTGCCAGCAGCTTAGGTTCAGGGGGGAGGACCGGGGAGCTGTTTTTT
TRBD1,TRBV11-3,TRBJ1-1,CASSVGQGAGNTEAFF,TGTGCCAGCAGCGTGGGACAGGGGGCCGGGAACACTGAAGCTTTCTTT
TRBD2,TRBV7-9,TRBJ2-7,CASSFFGGGSAYEQYF,TGTGCCAGCAGCTTCTTCGGGGGAGGGTCCGCCTACGAGCAGTACTTC
TRBD1,TRBV6-5,TRBJ1-2,CASSHGQGSYGYTF,TGTGCCAGCAGCCACGGACAGGGAAGCTATGGCTACACCTTC
-,TRBV5-6,TRBJ1-2,CASTETGPHYGYTF,TGTGCCAGCACCGAAACAGGGCCCCACTATGGCTACACCTTC
TRBD1,TRBV6-1,TRBJ1-2,CASSRTGAGYTF,TGTGCCAGCAGCCGGACAGGGGCTGGCTACACCTTC
TRBD1,TRBV11-3,TRBJ2-7,CASSSPGQGAEEQYF,TGTGCCAGCAGCTCACCGGGACAGGGGGCGGAGGAGCAGTACTTC
-,TRBV19,TRBJ1-2,CASSMNGRVRANYGYTF,TGTGCCAGTAGTATGAACGGGCGGGTGCGGGCTAACTATGGCTACACCTTC
-,TRBV7-2,TRBJ2-6,CASSLRTDYSGANVLTF,TGTGCCAGCAGCTTACGGACAGACTACTCTGGGGCCAACGTCCTGACTTTC
-,TRBV27,TRBJ1-1,CASSFGSRNTEAFF,TGTGCCAGCAGTTTTGGCTCTCGGAACACTGAAGCTTTCTTT
TRBD1,TRBV4-3,TRBJ2-4,CASSPRTGENIQYF,TGCGCCAGCAGCCCACGGACAGGGGAAAACATTCAGTACTTC
-,TRBV7-2,TRBJ2-5,CASSLGSGETQYF,TGTGCCAGCAGCTTAGGTTCGGGAGAGACCCAGTACTTC
-,TRBV15,TRBJ2-4,CATSRDEGRMDIQYF,TGTGCCACCAGCAGAGATGAGGGTAGGATGGACATTCAGTACTTC
-,TRBV6-5,TRBJ1-1,CASSRGNHGEAFF,TGTGCCAGCAGTCGCGGGAACCACGGGGAAGCTTTCTTT
-,TRBV7-2,TRBJ2-1,CASSPGSRNNEQFF,TGTGCCAGCAGCCCCGGGAGTAGGAACAATGAGCAGTTCTTC
-,TRBV19,TRBJ1-1,CASSISAGNTEAFF,TGTGCCAGTAGTATCTCGGCGGGGAACACTGAGGCTTTCTTT
-,TRBV29-1,TRBJ2-7,CSASPGAITPYEQYF,TGCAGCGCCTCTCCCGGAGCTATCACCCCCTACGAGCAGTACTTC
-,TRBV18,TRBJ2-1,CASKAPDTYNEQFF,TGTGCCAGCAAGGCCCCGGACACATACAATGAGCAGTTCTTC
-,TRBV9,TRBJ1-3,CASSKDGGAGNTIYF,TGTGCCAGCAGCAAAGATGGGGGGGCTGGAAACACCATATATTTT
-,TRBV27,TRBJ2-1,CASRRGAARNNEQFF,TGTGCCAGCAGGAGAGGAGCTGCTAGGAACAATGAGCAGTTCTTC
TRBD1,TRBV6-5,TRBJ1-2,CASSYGTGSDGYTF,TGTGCCAGCAGTTACGGGACAGGGTCCGATGGCTACACCTTC
-,TRBV7-9,TRBJ1-2,CASSYGGSGDGYTF,TGTGCCAGCAGCTACGGCGGGTCGGGGGACGGCTACACCTTC
-,TRBV4-1,TRBJ2-7,CASSQHYRTGGSYEQYF,TGCGCCAGCAGCCAACACTACCGGACTGGCGGCTCCTACGAGCAGTACTTC
-,TRBV5-1,TRBJ1-1,CASSLGTQNTEAFF,TGCGCCAGCAGCTTGGGGACACAGAACACTGAAGCTTTCTTT
-,TRBV25-1,TRBJ1-1,CASSAAYSAAEAFF,TGTGCCAGCAGTGCCGCGTATAGTGCCGCTGAAGCTTTCTTT
-,TRBV10-3,TRBJ1-1,CAISVKDIGTEAFF,TGTGCCATCAGTGTTAAGGACATTGGGACTGAAGCTTTCTTT
TRBD1,TRBV5-1,TRBJ1-2,CASSVGDRGYGYTF,TGCGCCAGCAGCGTGGGGGACAGGGGCTATGGCTACACCTTC
TRBD2,TRBV19,TRBJ2-3,CASSVAGGQGTQYF,TGTGCCAGTAGTGTAGCGGGGGGGCAAGGTACGCAGTATTTT
TRBD2,TRBV6-1,TRBJ2-1,CASSQGLAAYNEQFF,TGTGCCAGCAGTCAGGGACTAGCGGCCTACAATGAGCAGTTCTTC
-,TRBV7-9,TRBJ1-2,CASSPPAGGYGYTF,TGTGCCAGCAGCCCCCCGGCAGGCGGGTATGGCTACACCTTC
-,TRBV29-1,TRBJ2-7,CSVEGIGQGAYEQYF,TGCAGCGTTGAAGGGATCGGGCAGGGCGCCTACGAGCAGTACTTC
TRBD1,TRBV30,TRBJ1-6,CAWSRTGSDSPLHF,TGTGCCTGGAGCAGGACAGGGAGCGACTCACCCCTCCACTTT
-,TRBV5-1,TRBJ2-5,CASSFDRNQETQYF,TGCGCCAGCAGCTTCGACAGGAACCAAGAGACCCAGTACTTC
-,TRBV12-5,TRBJ2-3,CASGSPHPAGDTQYF,TGTGCTAGTGGTTCCCCCCATCCCGCCGGAGATACGCAGTATTTT
-,TRBV2,TRBJ2-7,CASSEARQVGEQYF,TGTGCCAGCAGTGAAGCTCGGCAGGTTGGCGAGCAGTACTTC
-,TRBV6-5,TRBJ1-6,CASSFHRDSSPLHF,TGTGCCAGCAGTTTTCACAGGGATAGTTCACCCCTCCACTTT